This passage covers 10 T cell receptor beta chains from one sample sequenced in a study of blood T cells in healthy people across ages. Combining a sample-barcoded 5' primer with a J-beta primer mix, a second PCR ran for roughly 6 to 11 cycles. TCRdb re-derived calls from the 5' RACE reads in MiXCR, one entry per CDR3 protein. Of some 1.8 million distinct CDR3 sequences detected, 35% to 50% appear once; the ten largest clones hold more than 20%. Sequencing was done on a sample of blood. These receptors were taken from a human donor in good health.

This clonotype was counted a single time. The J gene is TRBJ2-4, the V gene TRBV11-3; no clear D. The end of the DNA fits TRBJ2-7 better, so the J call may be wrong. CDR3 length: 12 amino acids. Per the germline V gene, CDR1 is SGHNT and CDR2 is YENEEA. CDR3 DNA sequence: TGTGCCAGCAGCAAACGGCCCTACGAGCAGTACTTC. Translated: CASSKRPYEQYF.

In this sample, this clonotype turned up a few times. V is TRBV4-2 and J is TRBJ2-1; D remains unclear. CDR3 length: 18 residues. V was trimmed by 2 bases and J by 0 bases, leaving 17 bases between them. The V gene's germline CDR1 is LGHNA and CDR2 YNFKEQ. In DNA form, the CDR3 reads TGTGCCAGCAGCCAATCCCCAACGGAGCACCGCTCCTACAATGAGCAGTTCTTC. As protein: CASSQSPTEHRSYNEQFF.

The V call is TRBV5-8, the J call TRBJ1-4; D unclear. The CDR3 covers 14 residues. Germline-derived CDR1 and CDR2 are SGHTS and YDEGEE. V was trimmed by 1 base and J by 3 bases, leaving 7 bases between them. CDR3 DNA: TGTGCCAGCAGCTTGTACGTGCCTAATGAAAAACTGTTTTTT. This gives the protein CASSLYVPNEKLFF.

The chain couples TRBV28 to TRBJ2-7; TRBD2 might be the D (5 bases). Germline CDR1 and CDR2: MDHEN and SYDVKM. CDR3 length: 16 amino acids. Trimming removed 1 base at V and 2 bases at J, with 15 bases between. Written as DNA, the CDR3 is TGTGCCAGCAGTTTATACACCCCTTGGAGGCCCTACGAGCAGTACTTC. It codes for CASSLYTPWRPYEQYF.

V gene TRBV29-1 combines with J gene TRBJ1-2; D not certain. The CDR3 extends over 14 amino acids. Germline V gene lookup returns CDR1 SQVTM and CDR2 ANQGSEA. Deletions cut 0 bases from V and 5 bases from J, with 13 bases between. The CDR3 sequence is CSVEDLPANYGYTF. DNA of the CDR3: TGCAGCGTTGAAGATCTGCCAGCCAATTATGGCTACACCTTC.

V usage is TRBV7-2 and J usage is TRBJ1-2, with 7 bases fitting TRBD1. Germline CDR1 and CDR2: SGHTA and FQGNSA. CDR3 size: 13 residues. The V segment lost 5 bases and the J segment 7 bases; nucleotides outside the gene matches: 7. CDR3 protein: CASSPDRVLGYTF. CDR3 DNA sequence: TGTGCCAGCAGCCCCGACAGGGTTCTTGGCTACACCTTC.

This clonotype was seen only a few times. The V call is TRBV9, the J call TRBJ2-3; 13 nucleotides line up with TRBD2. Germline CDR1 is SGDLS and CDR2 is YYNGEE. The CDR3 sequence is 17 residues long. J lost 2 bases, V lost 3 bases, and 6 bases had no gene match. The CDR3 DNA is TGTGCCAGCAGCGGGAGGACTAGCGGGGGTTACACAGATACGCAGTATTTT. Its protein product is CASSGRTSGGYTDTQYF.

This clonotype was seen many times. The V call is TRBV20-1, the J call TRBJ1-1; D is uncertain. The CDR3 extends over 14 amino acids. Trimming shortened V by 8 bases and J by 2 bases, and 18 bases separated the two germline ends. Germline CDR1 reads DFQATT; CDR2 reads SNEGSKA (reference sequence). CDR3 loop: CSPLEASRNTEAFF. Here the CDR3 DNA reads TGCAGTCCTCTAGAGGCTTCCAGAAACACTGAAGCTTTCTTT.

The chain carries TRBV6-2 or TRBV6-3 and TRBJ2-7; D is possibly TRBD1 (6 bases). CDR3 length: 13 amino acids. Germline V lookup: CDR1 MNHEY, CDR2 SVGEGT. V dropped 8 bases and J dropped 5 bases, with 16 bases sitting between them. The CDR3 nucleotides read TGTGCCAGCCGTGAGTCTGGGGGCAACGAGCAGTACTTC. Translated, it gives CASRESGGNEQYF.

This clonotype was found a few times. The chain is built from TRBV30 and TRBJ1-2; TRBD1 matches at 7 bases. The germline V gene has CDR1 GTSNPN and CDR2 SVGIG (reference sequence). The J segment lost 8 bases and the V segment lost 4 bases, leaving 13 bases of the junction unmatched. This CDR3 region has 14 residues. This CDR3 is CAWTYPNRGRGYTF. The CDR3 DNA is TGTGCCTGGACCTACCCCAACAGGGGACGCGGCTACACCTTC.